This TCR beta chain stems from a study of T cell repertoires in cytomegalovirus infection. Across the whole study: CMV epitopes that were recently identified and HLA-C-restricted were used alongside well-studied HLA-B-restricted ones. Evidence of both CMV infection and a matching HLA type came from public TCR beta signatures.

Germline assignment: CDR1 SNHLY and CDR2 FYNNEI. The V and J ends lost 5 bases and 4 bases respectively, with 8 bases between them. The length of the CDR3 is 12 residues. To note about this clonotype: Its matching antigen is unknown.

TCRdb called the reads again in MiXCR, with one record for every CDR3 protein. The sample has approximately 350,000 distinct CDR3 sequences; approximately 35% are singletons. The sample here was cultured PBMCs, taken from culture after CMV antigen stimulation. This receptor was identified in a human donor in good health (CMV status not recorded). Some clones in this sample may be carry-over from other donors' samples. The V and J genes are TRBV2 and TRBJ2-5; no firm D call. DNA for the CDR3: TGTGCCAGCAGTAAAGATGGAGAGACCCAGTACTTC. Translating it yields CASSKDGETQYF.